The clone carrying this T cell receptor (beta chain) has at least ten counts. Its antigen is still unknown. This sample stems from a study of human T cells and chemical hapten exposure. Overall study: Per-sample TCR yields varied mainly from small pooled library volume differences.

Germline V gene data show CDR1 as SGHRS and CDR2 as YFSETQ. The CDR3 consists of 19 residues. The trim removed 1 base at V and 1 base at J, leaving 13 bases unmatched. Specified time point: healthy volunteer bleed at 2 weeks. Researchers extracted total RNA from unfractionated whole blood. Whole-study findings and limits: No alteration of TCRs above 1 in 1000 frequency was seen with DPC sensitization.

Unique molecular identifiers were affixed to discrete cDNA molecules within the library. Study processing details: Samples ranged from 23,224 to 690,600 TCRs, with a median of 95,638. TCRdb analysed the RACE reads with MiXCR anew, one entry per CDR3 protein. TCRdb's processing, not the authors' own work, is the source of the V and J calls. The sample includes about 31,000 distinct CDR3 sequences, 7% to 8.5% of them seen just once. This clonotype was sampled from a human donor in good health. Some clones in this sample may be carry-over from other donors' samples. The rearrangement links TRBV5-1 to TRBJ2-5, with TRBD2 identical over 10 bases. Sample: whole blood. As DNA, the CDR3 is TGCGCCAGCAGCTTGAACACGGCATGGACTAGCGGAGGCCAAGAGACCCAGTACTTC. It translates to CASSLNTAWTSGGQETQYF.